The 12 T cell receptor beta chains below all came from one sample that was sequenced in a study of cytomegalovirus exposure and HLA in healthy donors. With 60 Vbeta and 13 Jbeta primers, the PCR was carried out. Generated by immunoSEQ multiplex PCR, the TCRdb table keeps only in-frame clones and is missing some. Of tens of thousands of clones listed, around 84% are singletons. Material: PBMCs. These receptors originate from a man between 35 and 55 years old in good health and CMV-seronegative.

CDR3: CASSVGGSPSYEQYF. Written as DNA, the CDR3 is TGTGCCAGCAGCGTAGGAGGGTCCCCCTCCTACGAGCAGTACTTC. V usage is TRBV9 and J usage is TRBJ2-7; D is perhaps TRBD2 (5 bases). CDR3 length: 15 residues. Looked up from germline, CDR1 is SGDLS and CDR2 is YYNGEE. Trimming pared 0 bases from V and 0 bases from J, leaving 10 bases between. The whole variable domain, remainder taken from reference TRBV9 and TRBJ2-7, is DSGVTQTPKHLITATGQRVTLRCSPRSGDLSVYWYQQSLDQGLQFLIQYYNGEERAKGNILERFSAQQFPDLHSELNLSSLELGDSALYFCASSVGGSPSYEQYFGPGTRLTVT.

For the CDR3, the DNA is TGTGCCAGCAGCGTAACAGGGGGCTTGGTTACTGAAGCTTTCTTT. Translated, it gives CASSVTGGLVTEAFF. The chain employs TRBV9 and TRBJ1-1; 9 positions match TRBD1. The V and J ends lost 1 base and 5 bases, in that order; junction bases with no gene match: 6. The CDR3 runs 15 residues. Germline assignment: CDR1 SGDLS and CDR2 YYNGEE.

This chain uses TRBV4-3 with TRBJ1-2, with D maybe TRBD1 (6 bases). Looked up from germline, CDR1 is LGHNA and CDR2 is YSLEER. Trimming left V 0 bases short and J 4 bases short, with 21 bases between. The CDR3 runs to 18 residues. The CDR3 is CASSQDLSTGPTIYGYTF. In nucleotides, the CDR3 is TGCGCCAGCAGCCAAGACTTATCAACAGGGCCAACTATCTATGGCTACACCTTC.

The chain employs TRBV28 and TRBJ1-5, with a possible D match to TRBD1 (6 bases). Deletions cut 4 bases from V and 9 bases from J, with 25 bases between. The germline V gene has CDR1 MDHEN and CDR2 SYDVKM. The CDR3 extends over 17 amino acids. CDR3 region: CASSSPDRSLRGSPQHF. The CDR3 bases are TGTGCCAGCAGTTCCCCCGACAGGTCCCTACGGGGATCGCCCCAGCATTTT. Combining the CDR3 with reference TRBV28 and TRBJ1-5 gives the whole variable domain DVKVTQSSRYLVKRTGEKVFLECVQDMDHENMFWYRQDPGLGLRLIYFSYDVKMKEKGDIPEGYSVSREKKERFSLILESASTNQTSMYLCASSSPDRSLRGSPQHFGDGTRLSIL.

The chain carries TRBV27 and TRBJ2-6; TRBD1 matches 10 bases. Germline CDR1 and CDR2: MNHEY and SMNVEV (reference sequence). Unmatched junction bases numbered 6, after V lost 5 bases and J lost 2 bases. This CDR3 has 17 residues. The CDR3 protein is CASSLTGGAPGANVLTF. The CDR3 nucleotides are TGTGCCAGCAGTCTGACAGGGGGCGCGCCTGGGGCCAACGTCCTGACTTTC.

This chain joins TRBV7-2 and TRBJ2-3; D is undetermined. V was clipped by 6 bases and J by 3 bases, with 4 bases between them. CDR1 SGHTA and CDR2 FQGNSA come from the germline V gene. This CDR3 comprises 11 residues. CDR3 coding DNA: TGTGCCAGCAGTAATACAGATACGCAGTATTTT. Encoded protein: CASSNTDTQYF.

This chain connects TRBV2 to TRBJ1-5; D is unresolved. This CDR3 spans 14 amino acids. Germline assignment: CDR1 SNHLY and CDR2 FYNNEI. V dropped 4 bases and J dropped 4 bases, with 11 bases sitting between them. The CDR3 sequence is CASSVMGRNQPQHF. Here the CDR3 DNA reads TGTGCCAGCAGTGTGATGGGCAGAAATCAGCCCCAGCATTTT.

The CDR3 DNA is TGTGCCTGGAGTATCCACAGCTCCTACGAGCAGTACTTC. The encoded protein is CAWSIHSSYEQYF. V is TRBV30 and J is TRBJ2-7; unclear D gene. Between the trimmed V and J ends, which lost 2 bases and 0 bases, there was a span of 8 bases. This CDR3 is built from 13 residues. CDR1 GTSNPN and CDR2 SVGIG come from the germline V gene (reference sequence).

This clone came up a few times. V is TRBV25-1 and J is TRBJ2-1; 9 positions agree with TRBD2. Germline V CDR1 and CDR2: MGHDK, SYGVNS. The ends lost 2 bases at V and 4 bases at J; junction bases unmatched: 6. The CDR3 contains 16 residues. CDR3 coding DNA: TGTGCCAGCAGTGAAGTAGGCGGGAGGGGATACAATGAGCAGTTCTTC. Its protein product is CASSEVGGRGYNEQFF.

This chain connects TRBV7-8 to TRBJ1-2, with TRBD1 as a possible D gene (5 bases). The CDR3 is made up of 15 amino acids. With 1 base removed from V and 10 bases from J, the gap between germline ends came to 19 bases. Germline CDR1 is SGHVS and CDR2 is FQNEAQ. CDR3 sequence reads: CASSLGGGLKPSYTF. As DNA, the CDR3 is TGTGCCAGCAGCTTAGGGGGGGGACTAAAACCTTCCTACACCTTC.

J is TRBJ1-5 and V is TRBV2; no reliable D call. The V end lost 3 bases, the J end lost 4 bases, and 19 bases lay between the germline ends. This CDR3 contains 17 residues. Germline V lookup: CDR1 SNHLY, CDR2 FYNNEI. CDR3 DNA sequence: TGTGCCAGCAGTGAGGTGAGGGTATGGACCCATAATCAGCCCCAGCATTTT. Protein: CASSEVRVWTHNQPQHF.

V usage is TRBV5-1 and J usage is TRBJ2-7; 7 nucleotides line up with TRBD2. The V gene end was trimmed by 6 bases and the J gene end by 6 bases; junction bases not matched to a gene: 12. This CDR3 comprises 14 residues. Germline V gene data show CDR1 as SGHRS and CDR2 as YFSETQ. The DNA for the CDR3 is TGCGCCAGCAACCAAGCGGGATCCGCCTGCGAGCAGTACTTC. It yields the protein CASNQAGSACEQYF.